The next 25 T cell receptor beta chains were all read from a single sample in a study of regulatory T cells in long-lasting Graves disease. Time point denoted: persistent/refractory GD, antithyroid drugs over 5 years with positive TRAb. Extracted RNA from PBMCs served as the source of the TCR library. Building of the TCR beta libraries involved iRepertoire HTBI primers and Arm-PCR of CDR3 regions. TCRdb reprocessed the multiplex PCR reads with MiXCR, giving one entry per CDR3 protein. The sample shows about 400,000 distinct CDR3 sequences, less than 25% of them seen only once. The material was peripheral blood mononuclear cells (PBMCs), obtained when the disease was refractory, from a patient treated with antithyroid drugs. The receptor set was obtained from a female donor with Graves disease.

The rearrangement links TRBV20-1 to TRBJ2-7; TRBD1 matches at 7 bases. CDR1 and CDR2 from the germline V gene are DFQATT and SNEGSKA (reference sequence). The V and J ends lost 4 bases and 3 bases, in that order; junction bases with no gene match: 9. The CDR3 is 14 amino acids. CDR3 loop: CSATPPGQNYEQYF. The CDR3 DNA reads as TGCAGTGCTACACCGCCGGGACAGAACTACGAGCAGTACTTC.

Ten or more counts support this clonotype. CDR3 in amino acids: CATSRAVGQYSNQPQHF. CDR3 DNA sequence: TGTGCCACCAGCAGGGCAGTGGGACAGTATAGCAATCAGCCCCAGCATTTT. This sequence joins TRBV15 and TRBJ1-5, with 7 bases that match TRBD1. This CDR3 spans 17 amino acids. Per germline, CDR1 LNHNV and CDR2 YYDKDF (reference sequence). With 3 bases clipped from V and 0 bases from J, the junction kept 8 bases outside the gene matches.

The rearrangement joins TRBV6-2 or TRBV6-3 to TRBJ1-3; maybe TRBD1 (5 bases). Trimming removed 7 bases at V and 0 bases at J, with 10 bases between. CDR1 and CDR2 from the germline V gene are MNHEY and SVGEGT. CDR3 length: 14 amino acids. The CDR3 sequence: CASTHDSSGNTIYF. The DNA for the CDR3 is TGTGCCAGCACCCACGACAGCTCTGGAAACACCATATATTTT.

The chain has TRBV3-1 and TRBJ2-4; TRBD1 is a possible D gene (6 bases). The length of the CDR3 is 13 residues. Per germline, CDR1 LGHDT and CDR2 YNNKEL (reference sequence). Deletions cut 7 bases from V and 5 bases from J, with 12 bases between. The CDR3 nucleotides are TGTGCCAGCATTCTTCAGGGGCAAAACATTCAGTACTTC. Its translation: CASILQGQNIQYF.

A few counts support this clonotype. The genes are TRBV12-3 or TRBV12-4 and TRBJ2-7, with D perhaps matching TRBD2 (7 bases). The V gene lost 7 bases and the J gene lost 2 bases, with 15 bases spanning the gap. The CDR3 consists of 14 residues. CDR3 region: CASTKGGGAYEQYF. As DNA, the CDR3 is TGTGCCAGCACCAAGGGGGGGGGCGCCTACGAGCAGTACTTC.

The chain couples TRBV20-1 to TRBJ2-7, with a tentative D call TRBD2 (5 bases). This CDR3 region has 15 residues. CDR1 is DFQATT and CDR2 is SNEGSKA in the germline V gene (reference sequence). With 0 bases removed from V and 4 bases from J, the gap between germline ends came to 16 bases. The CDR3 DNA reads TGCAGTGCTAGAGATCCGTCCAAGTCGGGGTACGAGCAGTACTTC. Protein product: CSARDPSKSGYEQYF.

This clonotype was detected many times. This CDR3 is CASSLSGSPEAFF. CDR3 coding DNA: TGTGCCAGCAGTTTATCTGGGTCTCCCGAAGCTTTCTTT. The J gene is TRBJ1-1, the V gene TRBV12-3 or TRBV12-4; D gene unclear. The CDR3 sequence is 13 residues long. Trimming removed 2 bases at V and 8 bases at J, with 12 bases between.

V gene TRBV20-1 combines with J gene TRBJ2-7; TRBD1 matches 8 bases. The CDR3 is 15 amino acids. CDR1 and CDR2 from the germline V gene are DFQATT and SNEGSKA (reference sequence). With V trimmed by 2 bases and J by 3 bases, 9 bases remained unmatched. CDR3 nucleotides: TGCAGTGCTAGATTATTGGGGACAGGAGACTACGAGCAGTACTTC. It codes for CSARLLGTGDYEQYF.

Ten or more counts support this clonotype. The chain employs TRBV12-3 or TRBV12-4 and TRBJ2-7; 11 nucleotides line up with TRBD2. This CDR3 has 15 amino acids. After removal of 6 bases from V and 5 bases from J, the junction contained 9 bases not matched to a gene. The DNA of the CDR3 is TGTGCCAGCAGGCCCCAACTAGCGGGAGTGGACGAGCAGTACTTC. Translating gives CASRPQLAGVDEQYF.

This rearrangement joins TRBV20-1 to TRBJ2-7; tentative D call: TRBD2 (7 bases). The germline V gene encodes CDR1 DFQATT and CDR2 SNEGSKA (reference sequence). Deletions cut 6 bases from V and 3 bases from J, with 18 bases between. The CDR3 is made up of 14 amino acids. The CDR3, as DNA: TGCAGTGCCCCCGCGGGGGCAGTGAACTACGAGCAGTACTTC. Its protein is CSAPAGAVNYEQYF.

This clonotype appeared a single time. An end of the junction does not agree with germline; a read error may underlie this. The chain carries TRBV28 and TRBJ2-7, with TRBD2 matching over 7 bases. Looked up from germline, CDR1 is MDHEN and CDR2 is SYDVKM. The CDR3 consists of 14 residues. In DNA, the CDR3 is TGTGCCAGCAGTTTTCCTAGCGGCTCCTACGAGCGGTACTTC. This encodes CASSFPSGSYERYF.

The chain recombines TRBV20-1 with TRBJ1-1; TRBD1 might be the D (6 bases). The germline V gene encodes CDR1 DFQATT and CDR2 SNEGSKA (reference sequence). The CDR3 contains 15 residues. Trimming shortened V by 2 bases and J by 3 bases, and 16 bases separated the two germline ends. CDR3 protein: CSARYGGRGHTEAFF. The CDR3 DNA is TGCAGTGCTAGATATGGCGGCAGGGGCCACACTGAAGCTTTCTTT.

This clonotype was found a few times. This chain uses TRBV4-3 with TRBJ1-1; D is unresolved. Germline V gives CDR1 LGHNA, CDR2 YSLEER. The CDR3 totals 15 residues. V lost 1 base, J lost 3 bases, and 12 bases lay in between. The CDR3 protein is CASSQVSSSYTEAFF. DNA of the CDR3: TGCGCCAGCAGCCAAGTTAGTAGTAGTTACACTGAAGCTTTCTTT.

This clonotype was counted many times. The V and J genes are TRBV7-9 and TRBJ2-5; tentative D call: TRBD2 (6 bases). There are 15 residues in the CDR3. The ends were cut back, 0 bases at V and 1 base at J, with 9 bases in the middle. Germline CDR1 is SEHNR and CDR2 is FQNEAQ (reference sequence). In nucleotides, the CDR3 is TGTGCCAGCAGCTTAGCGGGAGGTGTCCAAGAGACCCAGTACTTC. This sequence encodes CASSLAGGVQETQYF.

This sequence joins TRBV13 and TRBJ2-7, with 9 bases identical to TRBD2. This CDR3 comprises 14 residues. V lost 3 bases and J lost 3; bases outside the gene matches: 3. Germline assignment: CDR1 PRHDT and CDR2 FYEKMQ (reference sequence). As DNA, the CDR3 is TGTGCCAGCAGCTTCGGGACTAGCTACTACGAGCAGTACTTC. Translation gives CASSFGTSYYEQYF.

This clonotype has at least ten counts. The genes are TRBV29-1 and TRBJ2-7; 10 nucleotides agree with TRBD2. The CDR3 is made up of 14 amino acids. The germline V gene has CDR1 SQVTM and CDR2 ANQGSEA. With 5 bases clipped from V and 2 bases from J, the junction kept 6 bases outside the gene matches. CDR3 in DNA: TGCAGCGTTCAAAGCGGGAGGGCACCCTACGAGCAGTACTTC. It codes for CSVQSGRAPYEQYF.

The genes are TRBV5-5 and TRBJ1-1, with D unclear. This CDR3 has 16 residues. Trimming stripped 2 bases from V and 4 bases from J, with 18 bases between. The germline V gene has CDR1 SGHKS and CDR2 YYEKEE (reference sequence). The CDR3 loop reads CASSFLAVRTGTEAFF. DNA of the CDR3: TGTGCCAGCAGCTTCTTAGCAGTCCGGACGGGCACTGAAGCTTTCTTT.

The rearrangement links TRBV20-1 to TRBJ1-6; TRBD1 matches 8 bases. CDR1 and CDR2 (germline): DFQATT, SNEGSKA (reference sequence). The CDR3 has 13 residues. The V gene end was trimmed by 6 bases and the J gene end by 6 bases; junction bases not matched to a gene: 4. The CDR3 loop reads CSALGQGNSPLHF. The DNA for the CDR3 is TGCAGTGCCCTCGGACAGGGTAATTCACCCCTCCACTTT.

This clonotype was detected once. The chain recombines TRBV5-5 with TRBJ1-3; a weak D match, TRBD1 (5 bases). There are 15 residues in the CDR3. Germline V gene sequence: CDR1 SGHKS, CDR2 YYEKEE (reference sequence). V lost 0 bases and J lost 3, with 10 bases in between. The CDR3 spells CASSLVVDIGNTIYF. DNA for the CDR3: TGTGCCAGCAGCTTGGTCGTGGACATTGGAAACACCATATATTTT.

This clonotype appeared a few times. CDR3 bases: TGTGCCAGCCTAAGCGGGAGGTGTTCTAACGAGCAGTACTTC. Amino acids: CASLSGRCSNEQYF. This chain connects TRBV12-3 or TRBV12-4 to TRBJ2-7; 9 bases map to TRBD2. Unmatched junction bases numbered 10, after V lost 8 bases and J lost 5 bases. The CDR3 loop spans 14 amino acids.

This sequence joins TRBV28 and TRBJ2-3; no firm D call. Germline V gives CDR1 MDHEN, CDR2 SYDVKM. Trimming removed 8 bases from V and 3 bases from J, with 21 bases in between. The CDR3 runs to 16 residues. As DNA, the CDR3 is TGTGCCAGCCGACGGTTTGAGCTGGGATCGACAGATACGCAGTATTTT. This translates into CASRRFELGSTDTQYF.

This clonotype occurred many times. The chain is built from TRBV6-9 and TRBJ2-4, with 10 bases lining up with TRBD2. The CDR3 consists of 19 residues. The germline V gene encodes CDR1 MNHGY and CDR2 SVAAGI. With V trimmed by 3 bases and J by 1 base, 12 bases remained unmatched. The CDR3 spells CASSYRSSGRSVAKNIQYF. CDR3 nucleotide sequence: TGTGCCAGCAGTTACCGCTCTAGCGGGAGATCTGTGGCCAAAAACATTCAGTACTTC.

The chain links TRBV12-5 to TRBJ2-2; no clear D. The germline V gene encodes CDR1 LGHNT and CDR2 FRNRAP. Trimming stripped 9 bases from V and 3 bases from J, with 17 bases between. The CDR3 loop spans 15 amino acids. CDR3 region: CASDHPWVYTGELFF. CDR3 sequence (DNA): TGTGCTAGCGACCACCCATGGGTGTACACCGGGGAGCTGTTTTTT.

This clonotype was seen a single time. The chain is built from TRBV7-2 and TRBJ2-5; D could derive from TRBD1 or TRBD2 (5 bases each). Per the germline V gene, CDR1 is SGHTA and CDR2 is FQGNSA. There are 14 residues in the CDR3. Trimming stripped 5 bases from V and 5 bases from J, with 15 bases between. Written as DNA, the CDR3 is TGTGCCAGCAGCCTGGACTTCGGGACCGAGACCCAGTACTTC. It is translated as CASSLDFGTETQYF.

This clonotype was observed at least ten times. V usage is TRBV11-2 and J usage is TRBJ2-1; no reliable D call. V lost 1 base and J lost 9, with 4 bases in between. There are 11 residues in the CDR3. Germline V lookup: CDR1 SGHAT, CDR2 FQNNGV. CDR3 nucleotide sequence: TGTGCCAGCAGCTTAGGGGGTGAGCAGTTCTTC. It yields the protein CASSLGGEQFF.